This T cell receptor (beta chain) is from a study of vaccination and CD4 T cells after COVID-19. Study-wide results and limits: Although the median of SARS-CoV-2-reactive clonotypes rose from around 19 to 38, the change was not significant.

The Oncomine TCR Beta short-read assay generated sequence data from the DNA of cultured CD4+ T cells. TCRdb reprocessed the PCR reads with MiXCR, giving one entry per CDR3 protein. The sample holds under 20,000 distinct CDR3 sequences, approximately 80% seen once. Stated treatment: roughly nine-day PBMC culture with coronavirus spike peptide pools or control peptides (ViraFEST assay). Worth noting for this clonotype: No antigen is known for it.

The V end was cut by 7 bases, the J end by 4 bases, with 16 bases between. CDR1 and CDR2 (germline): MNHNS, SASEGT. This CDR3 is 15 amino acids long. The TCR sequence derives from a human donor who received a COVID-19 vaccine. The rearrangement links TRBV6-1 to TRBJ2-2, with D possibly being TRBD1 or TRBD2 (7 bases each). The specimen comprised CD4+ T cells from blood, cultured in vitro, sampled after SARS-CoV-2 vaccination. CDR3 loop: CASMLQGGGTGELFF. CDR3 sequence (DNA): TGTGCCAGCATGTTGCAGGGGGGGGGCACCGGGGAGCTGTTTTTT.